A single sample is the source of the 11 T cell receptor beta chains below, sequenced in a study of blood T cells in healthy people across ages. Using a J-beta primer mix together with a sample-barcoded 5' primer, a second PCR was run for roughly 7 to 12 cycles. TCRdb independently ran MiXCR on the 5' RACE reads; one entry per CDR3 protein. The sample shows about a million distinct CDR3 sequences, roughly two fifths of them seen only once. The sequencing input was blood. These receptors all come from a man between 18 and 35 years old in good health.

There are many counts of this clonotype. This chain uses TRBV5-1 with TRBJ2-5; D ambiguous. This CDR3 spans 13 amino acids. Trimming removed 0 bases at V and 5 bases at J, with 8 bases between. Germline loops: CDR1 SGHRS, CDR2 YFSETQ. The CDR3 DNA is TGCGCCAGCAGCTTGGGGGGTTCCGAGACCCAGTACTTC. It specifies CASSLGGSETQYF.

The chain combines TRBV5-5 with TRBJ2-7, with 11 bases aligning to TRBD1. Germline V gene data show CDR1 as SGHKS and CDR2 as YYEKEE (reference sequence). Trimming at V came to 3 bases and at J to 7 bases, leaving 15 bases not matched to a gene. The CDR3 extends over 17 amino acids. In DNA, the CDR3 is TGTGCCAGCAGCTGGGGGACAGGGGGATCTGTAGGCAATGAGCAGTACTTC. Amino acid sequence: CASSWGTGGSVGNEQYF.

This chain uses TRBV7-2 with TRBJ2-1; D is ambiguous. CDR3 length: 11 residues. Between the trimmed V and J ends, which lost 6 bases and 12 bases, there was a span of 12 bases. The germline CDR1 and CDR2 sequences are SGHTA and FQGNSA. CDR3 in DNA: TGTGCCAGCAGGATCGCTTCCACGCAGTTCTTC. Translating it yields CASRIASTQFF. The full variable domain, rest sourced from reference TRBV7-2 and TRBJ2-1, is GAGVSQSPSNKVTEKGKDVELRCDPISGHTALYWYRQSLGQGLEFLIYFQGNSAPDKSGLPSDRFSAERTGGSVSTLTIQRTQQEDSAVYLCASRIASTQFFGPGTRLTVL.

V usage is TRBV7-2 and J usage is TRBJ2-1; a weak D match, TRBD1 (7 bases). The germline V gene encodes CDR1 SGHTA and CDR2 FQGNSA. V lost 1 base and J 4 bases, leaving 14 bases between the germline ends. This CDR3 is 16 amino acids long. The CDR3 here is CASSLVGGTVYNEQFF. The CDR3 DNA follows: TGTGCCAGCAGCTTAGTAGGCGGGACAGTGTACAATGAGCAGTTCTTC. The full variable domain, in which reference TRBV7-2 and TRBJ2-1 provide the parts outside the CDR3, is GAGVSQSPSNKVTEKGKDVELRCDPISGHTALYWYRQSLGQGLEFLIYFQGNSAPDKSGLPSDRFSAERTGGSVSTLTIQRTQQEDSAVYLCASSLVGGTVYNEQFFGPGTRLTVL.

The rearrangement links TRBV4-3 to TRBJ1-5, with TRBD1 identical over 9 bases. Trimming at V came to 4 bases and at J to 4 bases, leaving 11 bases not matched to a gene. In germline, CDR1 is LGHNA, CDR2 YSLEER. The CDR3 totals 17 residues. CDR3 coding DNA: TGCGCCAGCAGCCGGGACGGGACAGGGAAGGGTAATCAGCCCCAGCATTTT. Translated: CASSRDGTGKGNQPQHF.

V is TRBV7-2 and J is TRBJ2-5; D could derive from TRBD1 or TRBD2 (5 bases each). V was trimmed by 1 base and J by 1 base, leaving 10 bases between them. The CDR3 runs 15 residues. Germline CDR1 and CDR2: SGHTA and FQGNSA. The CDR3 DNA is TGTGCCAGCAGCTTAGGGGGGTCCATCCAAGAGACCCAGTACTTC. This sequence encodes CASSLGGSIQETQYF.

Details on this clonotype: A much larger clone differs by one base, so this may be a read error. The CDR3 here is CASSLDRLGITTQYF. As DNA, the CDR3 is TGCGCCAGCAGCCTTGATCGGCTGGGGATAACTACGCAGTATTTT. The V call is TRBV4-3, the J call TRBJ2-3; D is unresolved. Trimming removed 4 bases from V and 8 bases from J, with 19 bases in between. This CDR3 comprises 15 residues. Germline CDR1 reads LGHNA; CDR2 reads YSLEER.

The genes are TRBV9 and TRBJ1-4; 9 bases fit TRBD1. The germline V gene encodes CDR1 SGDLS and CDR2 YYNGEE. CDR3 length: 14 amino acids. Trimming cost V 3 bases and J 7 bases; bases outside gene matches: 4. This chain's CDR3 is CASSAGTGTEKLFF. Written as DNA, the CDR3 is TGTGCCAGCAGCGCCGGGACAGGGACTGAAAAACTGTTTTTT.

The chain has TRBV5-1 and TRBJ1-2; D is uncertain. Trimming shortened V by 1 base and J by 8 bases, and 15 bases separated the two germline ends. CDR3 length: 14 residues. Germline lookup yields CDR1 SGHRS and CDR2 YFSETQ. The CDR3 sequence: CASSLRGERRGYTF. In DNA form, the CDR3 reads TGCGCCAGCAGCTTGAGAGGAGAAAGGCGGGGCTACACCTTC.

This chain connects TRBV30 to TRBJ2-2; possibly TRBD1 for D (5 bases). CDR1 and CDR2 (germline): GTSNPN, SVGIG (reference sequence). Trimming removed 4 bases at V and 5 bases at J, with 14 bases between. The CDR3 consists of 14 residues. CDR3 protein: CAWKSWTSTGELFF. The CDR3, as DNA: TGTGCCTGGAAATCCTGGACATCTACCGGGGAGCTGTTTTTT. Combining the CDR3 with reference TRBV30 and TRBJ2-2 gives the whole variable domain SQTIHQWPATLVQPVGSPLSLECTVEGTSNPNLYWYRQAAGRGLQLLFYSVGIGQISSEVPQNLSASRPQDRQFILSSKKLLLSDSGFYLCAWKSWTSTGELFFGEGSRLTVL.

The V gene is TRBV20-1, the J gene TRBJ2-1, with 8 bases fitting TRBD2. The end of the DNA is better explained by TRBJ2-7, so the J call may be wrong. The CDR3 has 15 residues. CDR1 is DFQATT, CDR2 SNEGSKA, per germline (reference sequence). Here the CDR3 reads CSARDRAGGYNEQYF. The CDR3 DNA reads TGCAGTGCTAGAGATCGGGCGGGGGGCTACAATGAGCAGTACTTC.